This T cell receptor (beta chain) was sequenced during a study of T-cell memory formation after mild COVID-19. The study's findings and limits: Prior to infection, memory already included some responding clones, suggesting cross-reactive memory joined. Clones shrinking from day 15 to 85 showed even CD4/CD8 mixes; later expanders tilted CD4+.

In the case of this clonotype: Its antigen is not known.

TCRdb reprocessed the 5' RACE reads via MiXCR and lists one record per CDR3 protein. The profile shows 45,000 to 50,000 distinct CDR3 sequences, around 7.2% of them singletons. Germline CDR1 MDHEN, CDR2 SYDVKM. Losses at the gene ends were 4 bases for V and 8 bases for J; bases not matched to a gene: 9. The CDR3 contains 15 residues. This clonotype was obtained from a man younger than 35 who had mild COVID-19 (a few samples of this study predate the infection). Cell type and time point are not known. The sample comprised PBMCs or a T cell subset sorted from them (not recorded which). V is TRBV28 and J is TRBJ2-1; 9 bases align to TRBD1. The CDR3 reads CASSSTGTGFYEQFF. The CDR3 coding sequence is TGTGCCAGCAGTTCGACCGGGACAGGGTTTTATGAGCAGTTCTTC.